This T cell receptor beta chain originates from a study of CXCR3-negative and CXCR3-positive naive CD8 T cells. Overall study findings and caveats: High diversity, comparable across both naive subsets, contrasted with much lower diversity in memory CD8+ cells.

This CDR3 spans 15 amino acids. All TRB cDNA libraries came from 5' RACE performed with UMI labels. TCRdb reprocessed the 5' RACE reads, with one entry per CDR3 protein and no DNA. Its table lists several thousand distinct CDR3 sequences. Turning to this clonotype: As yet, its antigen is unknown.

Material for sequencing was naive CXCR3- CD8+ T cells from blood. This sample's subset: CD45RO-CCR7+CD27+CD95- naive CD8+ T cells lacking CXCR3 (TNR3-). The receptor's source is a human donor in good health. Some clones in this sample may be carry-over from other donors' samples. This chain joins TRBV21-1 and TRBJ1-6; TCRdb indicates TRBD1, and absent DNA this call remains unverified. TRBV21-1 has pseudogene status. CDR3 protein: CASSIQTAYNSPLHF.